Presented here are 16 T cell receptor beta chains from one specimen sequenced in a study of neurological immune-mediated disorders. TCRdb independently ran MiXCR on the 5' RACE reads; one entry per CDR3 protein. The sample records 25,000 to 30,000 distinct CDR3 sequences, 6.6% being singletons. Sequences were obtained from PBMCs. Receptor source: a woman between 45 and 60 years old in good health.

This clonotype showed up many times. The rearrangement links TRBV20-1 to TRBJ2-2, with a possible D match to TRBD1 (5 bases). Trimming removed 0 bases from V and 7 bases from J, with 12 bases in between. This CDR3 is built from 14 residues. Germline V CDR1 and CDR2: DFQATT, SNEGSKA (reference sequence). CDR3 sequence: CSARDLGAHGELFF. The CDR3 region has the DNA TGCAGTGCTAGAGATCTAGGGGCCCACGGGGAGCTGTTTTTT.

This chain connects TRBV20-1 to TRBJ2-7, with 7 bases lining up with TRBD2. Germline V gene sequence: CDR1 DFQATT, CDR2 SNEGSKA (reference sequence). The CDR3 loop spans 12 amino acids. With V trimmed by 6 bases and J by 6 bases, 8 bases remained unmatched. This CDR3 is CSAPRGGGEQYF. CDR3 DNA sequence: TGCAGTGCCCCTAGAGGCGGGGGCGAGCAGTACTTC.

V is TRBV12-3 or TRBV12-4 and J is TRBJ2-3, with TRBD1 matching over 8 bases. V lost 5 bases to trimming and J lost 2 bases; unmatched junction nucleotides: 6. The CDR3 sequence is 15 residues long. The CDR3 nucleotides read TGTGCCAGCAGTCCCCAGGGGGCTATCACAGATACGCAGTATTTT. Translation gives CASSPQGAITDTQYF.

This clonotype was seen at least ten times. The CDR3 coding sequence is TGTGCCAGCAGCACTATAGGTAGCACTAACACAGATACGCAGTATTTT. Its protein is CASSTIGSTNTDTQYF. This chain joins TRBV7-3 and TRBJ2-3; D gene unclear. The CDR3 is 16 residues long. Germline V gene sequence: CDR1 SGHTA, CDR2 FQGTGA. Trimming shortened V by 5 bases and J by 2 bases, and 17 bases separated the two germline ends.

In its sample, this clonotype was seen many times. The rearrangement uses TRBV20-1 and TRBJ1-5; TRBD1 matches at 12 bases. With 3 bases clipped from V and 1 base from J, the junction kept 4 bases outside the gene matches. Germline V gene sequence: CDR1 DFQATT, CDR2 SNEGSKA (reference sequence). This CDR3 contains 16 residues. CDR3 sequence reads: CSASRGQGASNQPQHF. The CDR3 DNA is TGCAGTGCTAGTAGGGGACAGGGGGCAAGCAATCAGCCCCAGCATTTT.

This clonotype has a count of ten or more. V and J are TRBV20-1 and TRBJ2-3, with 11 bases lining up with TRBD2. Germline V lookup: CDR1 DFQATT, CDR2 SNEGSKA (reference sequence). The CDR3 covers 15 residues. The ends lost 5 bases at V and 0 bases at J; junction bases unmatched: 4. CDR3 loop: CSAPASGRSTDTQYF. DNA for the CDR3: TGCAGTGCTCCCGCTAGCGGGAGGAGCACAGATACGCAGTATTTT.

This clonotype was recorded at least ten times. The J gene is TRBJ2-7, the V gene TRBV3-1, with D possibly TRBD1 on 7 matching bases. Per the germline V gene, CDR1 is LGHDT and CDR2 is YNNKEL (reference sequence). Trimming took off 1 base at V and 13 bases at J, with 17 bases between the two ends. CDR3 length equals 13 residues. In DNA, the CDR3 is TGTGCCAGCAGCCAAGTAGGAGGGGGCCCTTTATACTTC. Translation gives CASSQVGGGPLYF.

This clonotype was seen repeatedly, ten times or more. The chain links TRBV20-1 to TRBJ1-3; D gene uncertain. The CDR3 length is 14 residues. Germline CDR1 is DFQATT and CDR2 is SNEGSKA (reference sequence). V lost 2 bases to trimming and J lost 0 bases, with 8 bases between them. The DNA of the CDR3 is TGCAGTGCTAGAAGGGAGCGCTCTGGAAACACCATATATTTT. This codes for CSARRERSGNTIYF.

In this sample, this clonotype turned up many times. The V call is TRBV6-5, the J call TRBJ2-1, with 8 bases lining up with TRBD1. The CDR3 has 14 residues. The trim removed 6 bases at V and 1 base at J, leaving 2 bases unmatched. The germline gives CDR1 MNHEY, CDR2 SVGAGI. This CDR3 reads CASRGTGSYNEQFF. CDR3 DNA sequence: TGTGCCAGCAGAGGGACAGGTTCCTACAATGAGCAGTTCTTC.

Within the sample, this clonotype is medium-sized. The gene calls are TRBV7-2 and TRBJ2-7, with 9 bases fitting TRBD2. The CDR3 is 16 amino acids. CDR1 is SGHTA, CDR2 FQGNSA, per germline. V trimming: 5 bases; J trimming: 1 base; junction bases outside the gene matches: 9. The CDR3, as DNA: TGTGCCAGCAGCCCCGAGAGCGGGGGGCTATCCTACGAGCAGTACTTC. Translating it yields CASSPESGGLSYEQYF.

The table lists this clonotype with many counts. The V and J genes are TRBV9 and TRBJ2-3; D remains ambiguous. Germline lookup yields CDR1 SGDLS and CDR2 YYNGEE. Trimming stripped 1 base from V and 0 bases from J, with 6 bases between. The CDR3 consists of 14 residues. The CDR3 is CASSVLSSTDTQYF. CDR3 coding DNA: TGTGCCAGCAGCGTATTATCTAGCACAGATACGCAGTATTTT.

This clonotype occurred many times. The chain uses TRBV3-1 and TRBJ2-3; D is possibly TRBD1 (6 bases). V was trimmed by 1 base and J by 0 bases, leaving 8 bases between them. Germline loops: CDR1 LGHDT, CDR2 YNNKEL (reference sequence). The CDR3 totals 15 residues. This CDR3 is CASSQVDRSTDTQYF. DNA for the CDR3: TGTGCCAGCAGCCAAGTGGACAGAAGCACAGATACGCAGTATTTT.

This clonotype counts as medium-sized. This chain links TRBV20-1 with TRBJ1-2; perhaps TRBD1 as D (5 bases). The germline CDR1 and CDR2 sequences are DFQATT and SNEGSKA (reference sequence). The CDR3 loop spans 13 amino acids. Trimming shortened V by 0 bases and J by 7 bases, and 12 bases separated the two germline ends. The CDR3: CSARDPRAGGYTF. For the CDR3, the DNA is TGCAGTGCTAGAGATCCCAGGGCCGGTGGCTACACCTTC.

This clonotype was counted many times. This chain connects TRBV20-1 to TRBJ2-3; TRBD1 matches at 8 bases. Germline V gene data show CDR1 as DFQATT and CDR2 as SNEGSKA (reference sequence). J was trimmed by 3 bases and V by 0 bases; bases with no gene match: 8. The CDR3 contains 16 residues. The CDR3 here is CSARDPAGGKTDTQYF. The CDR3 nucleotides are TGCAGTGCTAGAGATCCGGCAGGGGGCAAGACAGATACGCAGTATTTT.

This clonotype showed up many times. In nucleotides, the CDR3 is TGTGCCAGCAGGCCGACAGGGACGGAAGCAGCTTTCTTT. It translates to CASRPTGTEAAFF. The chain is built from TRBV6-6 and TRBJ1-1; 7 bases are a match to TRBD1. Looked up from germline, CDR1 is MNHNY and CDR2 is SVGAGI (reference sequence). Trimming removed 6 bases from V and 10 bases from J; junction bases left unmatched: 11. The CDR3 consists of 13 residues.

At least ten counts were recorded for this clonotype. The CDR3 protein is CASTPGFSGNTIYF. In DNA form, the CDR3 reads TGTGCCAGCACCCCGGGATTCTCTGGAAACACCATATATTTT. The rearrangement joins TRBV3-1 to TRBJ1-3; no definite D call. Germline CDR1 and CDR2: LGHDT and YNNKEL (reference sequence). Trimming took off 7 bases at V and 0 bases at J, with 10 bases between the two ends. This CDR3 is built from 14 residues.